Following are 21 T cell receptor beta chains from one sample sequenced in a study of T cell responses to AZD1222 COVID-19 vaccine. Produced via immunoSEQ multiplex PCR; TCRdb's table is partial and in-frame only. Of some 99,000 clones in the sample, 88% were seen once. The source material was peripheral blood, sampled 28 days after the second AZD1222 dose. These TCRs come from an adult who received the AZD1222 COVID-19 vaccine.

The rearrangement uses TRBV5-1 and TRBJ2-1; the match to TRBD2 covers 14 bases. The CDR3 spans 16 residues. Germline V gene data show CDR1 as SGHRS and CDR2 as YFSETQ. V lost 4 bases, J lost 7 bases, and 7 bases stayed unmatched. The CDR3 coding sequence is TGCGCCAGCAGCGCCCCGGGACTAGCGGGAGTGAATGAGCAGTTCTTC. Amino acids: CASSAPGLAGVNEQFF. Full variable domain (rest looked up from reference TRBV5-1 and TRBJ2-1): KAGVTQTPRYLIKTRGQQVTLSCSPISGHRSVSWYQQTPGQGLQFLFEYFSETQRNKGNFPGRFSGRQFSNSRSEMNVSTLELGDSALYLCASSAPGLAGVNEQFFGPGTRLTVL.

The CDR3 is CASSQVGGAGSYEQYF. The CDR3 DNA is TGTGCCAGCAGCCAAGTAGGGGGAGCCGGATCCTACGAGCAGTACTTC. The chain recombines TRBV14 with TRBJ2-7; perhaps TRBD1 as D (6 bases). V was shortened by 1 base and J by 1 base, with 14 bases between the two germline ends. CDR1 and CDR2 (germline): SGHDN, FVKESK. CDR3 size: 16 residues.

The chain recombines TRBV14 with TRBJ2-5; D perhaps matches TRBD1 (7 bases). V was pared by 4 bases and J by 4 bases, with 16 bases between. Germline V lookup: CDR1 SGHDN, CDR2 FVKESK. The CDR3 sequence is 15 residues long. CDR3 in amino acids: CASSRFGTAGETQYF. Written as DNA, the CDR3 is TGTGCCAGCAGCCGATTCGGGACAGCGGGAGAGACCCAGTACTTC.

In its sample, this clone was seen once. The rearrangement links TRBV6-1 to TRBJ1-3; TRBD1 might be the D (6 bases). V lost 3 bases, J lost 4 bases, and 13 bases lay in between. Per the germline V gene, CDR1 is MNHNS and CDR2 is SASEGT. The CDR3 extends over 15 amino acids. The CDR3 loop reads CASSDTGQGGNTIYF. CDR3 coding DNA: TGTGCCAGCAGTGACACGGGCCAGGGGGGAAACACCATATATTTT.

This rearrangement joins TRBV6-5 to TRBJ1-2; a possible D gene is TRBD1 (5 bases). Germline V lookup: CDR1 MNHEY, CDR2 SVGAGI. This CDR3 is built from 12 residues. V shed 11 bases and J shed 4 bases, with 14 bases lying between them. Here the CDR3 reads CARGGFLYGYTF. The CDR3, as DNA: TGTGCCCGGGGCGGGTTTCTCTATGGCTACACCTTC.

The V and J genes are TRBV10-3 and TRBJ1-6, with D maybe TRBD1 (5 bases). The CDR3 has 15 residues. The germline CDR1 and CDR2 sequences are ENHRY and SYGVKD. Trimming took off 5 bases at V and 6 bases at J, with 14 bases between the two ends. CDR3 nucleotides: TGTGCCATCAGTCTAAACCAGGGAACTAATTCACCCCTCCACTTT. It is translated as CAISLNQGTNSPLHF.

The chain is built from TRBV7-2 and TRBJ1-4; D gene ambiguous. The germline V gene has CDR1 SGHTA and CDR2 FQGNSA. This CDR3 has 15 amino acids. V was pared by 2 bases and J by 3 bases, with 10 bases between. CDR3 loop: CASSLFSQSNEKLFF. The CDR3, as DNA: TGTGCCAGCAGCTTATTTTCACAGTCTAATGAAAAACTGTTTTTT.

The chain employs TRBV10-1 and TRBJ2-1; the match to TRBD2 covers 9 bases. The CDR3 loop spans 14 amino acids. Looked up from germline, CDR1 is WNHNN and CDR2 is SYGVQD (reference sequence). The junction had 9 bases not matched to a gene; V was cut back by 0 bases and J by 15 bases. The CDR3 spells CASSESNLAGNAFF. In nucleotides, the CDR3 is TGCGCCAGCAGTGAGTCGAATCTAGCGGGAAACGCGTTCTTC.

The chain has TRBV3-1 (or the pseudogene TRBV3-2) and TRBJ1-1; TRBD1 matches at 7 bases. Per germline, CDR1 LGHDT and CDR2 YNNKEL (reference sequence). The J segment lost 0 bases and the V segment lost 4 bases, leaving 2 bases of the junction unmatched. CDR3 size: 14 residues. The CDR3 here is CASSPQGLNTEAFF. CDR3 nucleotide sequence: TGTGCCAGCAGCCCACAGGGGTTGAACACTGAAGCTTTCTTT.

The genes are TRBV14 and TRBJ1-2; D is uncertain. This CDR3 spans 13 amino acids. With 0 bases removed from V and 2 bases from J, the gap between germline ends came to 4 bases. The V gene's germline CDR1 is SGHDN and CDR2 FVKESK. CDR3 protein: CASSQEVNYGYTF. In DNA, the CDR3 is TGTGCCAGCAGCCAAGAAGTGAACTATGGCTACACCTTC.

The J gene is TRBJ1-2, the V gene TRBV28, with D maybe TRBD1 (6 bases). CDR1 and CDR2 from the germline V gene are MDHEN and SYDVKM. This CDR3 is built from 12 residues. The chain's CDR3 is CVAGGAGYGYTF. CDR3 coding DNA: TGTGTCGCGGGGGGGGCAGGCTATGGCTACACCTTC.

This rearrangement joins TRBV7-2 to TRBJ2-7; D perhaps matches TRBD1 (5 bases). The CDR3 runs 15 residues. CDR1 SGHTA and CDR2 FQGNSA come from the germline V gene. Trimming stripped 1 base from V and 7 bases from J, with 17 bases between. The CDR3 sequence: CASSLVSVRESEQYF. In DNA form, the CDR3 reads TGTGCCAGCAGCTTAGTGTCCGTCAGGGAAAGTGAGCAGTACTTC. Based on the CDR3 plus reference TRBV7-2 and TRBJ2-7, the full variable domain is GAGVSQSPSNKVTEKGKDVELRCDPISGHTALYWYRQSLGQGLEFLIYFQGNSAPDKSGLPSDRFSAERTGGSVSTLTIQRTQQEDSAVYLCASSLVSVRESEQYFGPGTRLTVT.

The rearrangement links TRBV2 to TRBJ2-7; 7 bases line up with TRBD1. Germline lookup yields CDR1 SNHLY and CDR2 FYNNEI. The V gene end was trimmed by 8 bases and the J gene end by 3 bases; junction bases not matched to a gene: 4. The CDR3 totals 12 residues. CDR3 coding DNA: TGTGCCAGCGGAAGACAGGGCTACGAGCAGTACTTC. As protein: CASGRQGYEQYF.

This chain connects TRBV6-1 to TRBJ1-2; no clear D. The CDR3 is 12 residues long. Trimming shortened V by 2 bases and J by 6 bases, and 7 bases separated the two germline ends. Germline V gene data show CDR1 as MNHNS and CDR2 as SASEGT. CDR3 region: CASSETRNGYTF. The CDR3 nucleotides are TGTGCCAGCAGTGAAACCAGAAATGGCTACACCTTC.

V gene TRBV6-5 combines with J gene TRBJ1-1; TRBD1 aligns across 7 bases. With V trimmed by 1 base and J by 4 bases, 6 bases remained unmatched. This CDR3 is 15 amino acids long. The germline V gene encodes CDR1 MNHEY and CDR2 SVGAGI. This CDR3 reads CASSYFVNRGTEAFF. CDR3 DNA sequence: TGTGCCAGCAGTTACTTTGTCAACAGGGGCACTGAAGCTTTCTTT.

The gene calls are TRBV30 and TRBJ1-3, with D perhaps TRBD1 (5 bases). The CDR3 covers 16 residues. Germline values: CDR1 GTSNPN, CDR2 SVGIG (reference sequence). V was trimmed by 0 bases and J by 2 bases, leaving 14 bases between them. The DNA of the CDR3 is TGTGCCTGGAGTGTACTTTCGGGGGTCGCTGGAAACACCATATATTTT. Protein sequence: CAWSVLSGVAGNTIYF.

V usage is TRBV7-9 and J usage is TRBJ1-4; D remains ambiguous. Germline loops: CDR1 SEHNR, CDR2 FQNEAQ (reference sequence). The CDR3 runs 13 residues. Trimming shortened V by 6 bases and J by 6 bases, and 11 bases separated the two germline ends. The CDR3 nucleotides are TGTGCCAGCAGTCCTATTGGTTATGAAAAACTGTTTTTT. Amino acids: CASSPIGYEKLFF. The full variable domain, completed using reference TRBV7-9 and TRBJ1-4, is DTGVSQNPRHKITKRGQNVTFRCDPISEHNRLYWYRQTLGQGPEFLTYFQNEAQLEKSRLLSDRFSAERPKGSFSTLEIQRTEQGDSAMYLCASSPIGYEKLFFGSGTQLSVL.

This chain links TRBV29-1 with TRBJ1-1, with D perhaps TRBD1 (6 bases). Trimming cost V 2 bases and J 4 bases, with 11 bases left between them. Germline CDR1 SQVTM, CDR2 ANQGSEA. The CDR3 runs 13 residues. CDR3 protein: CSVESGDGTEAFF. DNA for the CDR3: TGCAGCGTTGAATCAGGGGATGGCACTGAAGCTTTCTTT.

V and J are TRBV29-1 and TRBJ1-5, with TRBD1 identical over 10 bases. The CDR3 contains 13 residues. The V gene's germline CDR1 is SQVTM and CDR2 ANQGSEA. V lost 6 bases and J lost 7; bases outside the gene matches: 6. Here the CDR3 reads CSVWTGGKQPQHF. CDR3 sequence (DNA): TGCAGCGTATGGACAGGGGGTAAACAGCCCCAGCATTTT. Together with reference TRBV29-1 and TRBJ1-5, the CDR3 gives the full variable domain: SAVISQKPSRDICQRGTSLTIQCQVDSQVTMMFWYRQQPGQSLTLIATANQGSEATYESGFVIDKFPISRPNLTFSTLTVSNMSPEDSSIYLCSVWTGGKQPQHFGDGTRLSIL.

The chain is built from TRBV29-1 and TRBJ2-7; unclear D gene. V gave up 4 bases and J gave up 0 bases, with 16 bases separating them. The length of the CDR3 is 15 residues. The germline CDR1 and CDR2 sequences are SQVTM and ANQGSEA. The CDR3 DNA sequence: TGCAGCGTTGGGAAACTCAAGGGCCCCTCCTACGAGCAGTACTTC. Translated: CSVGKLKGPSYEQYF.

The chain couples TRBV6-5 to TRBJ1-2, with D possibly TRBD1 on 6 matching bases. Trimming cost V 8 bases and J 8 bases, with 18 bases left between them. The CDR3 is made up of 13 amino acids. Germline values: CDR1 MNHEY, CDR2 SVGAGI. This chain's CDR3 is CASRRGFRGGYTF. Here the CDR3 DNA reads TGTGCCAGCCGCAGGGGTTTTAGGGGCGGCTACACCTTC.